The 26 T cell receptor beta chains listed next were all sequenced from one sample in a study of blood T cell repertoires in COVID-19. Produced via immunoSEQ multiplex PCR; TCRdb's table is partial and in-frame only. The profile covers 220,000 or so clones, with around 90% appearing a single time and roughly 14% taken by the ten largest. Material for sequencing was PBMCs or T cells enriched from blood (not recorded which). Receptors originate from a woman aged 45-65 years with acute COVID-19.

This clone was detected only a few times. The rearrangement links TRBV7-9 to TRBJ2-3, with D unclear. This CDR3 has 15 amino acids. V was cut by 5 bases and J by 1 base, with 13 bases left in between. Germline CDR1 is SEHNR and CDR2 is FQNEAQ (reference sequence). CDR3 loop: CASSGALGGTDTQYF. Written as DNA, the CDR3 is TGTGCCAGCAGCGGAGCCCTTGGAGGCACAGATACGCAGTATTTT.

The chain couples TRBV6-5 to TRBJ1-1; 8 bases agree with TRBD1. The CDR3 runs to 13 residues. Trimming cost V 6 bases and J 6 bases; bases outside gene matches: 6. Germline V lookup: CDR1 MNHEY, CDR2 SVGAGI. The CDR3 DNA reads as TGTGCCAGCAGCAGGGGGCTCGGCCCTGAAGCTTTCTTT. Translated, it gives CASSRGLGPEAFF.

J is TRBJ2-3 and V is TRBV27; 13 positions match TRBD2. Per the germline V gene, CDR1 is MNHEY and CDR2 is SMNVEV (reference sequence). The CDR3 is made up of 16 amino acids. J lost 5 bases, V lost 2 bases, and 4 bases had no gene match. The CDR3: CASSLKLAGGRDTQYF. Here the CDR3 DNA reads TGTGCCAGCAGTTTAAAACTAGCGGGAGGGCGAGATACGCAGTATTTT.

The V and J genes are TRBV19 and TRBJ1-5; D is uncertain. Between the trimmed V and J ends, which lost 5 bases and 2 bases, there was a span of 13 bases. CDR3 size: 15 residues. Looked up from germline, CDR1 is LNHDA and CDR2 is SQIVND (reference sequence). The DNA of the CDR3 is TGTGCCAGTAGTGCCTCAACAGTCCGCAATCAGCCCCAGCATTTT. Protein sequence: CASSASTVRNQPQHF.

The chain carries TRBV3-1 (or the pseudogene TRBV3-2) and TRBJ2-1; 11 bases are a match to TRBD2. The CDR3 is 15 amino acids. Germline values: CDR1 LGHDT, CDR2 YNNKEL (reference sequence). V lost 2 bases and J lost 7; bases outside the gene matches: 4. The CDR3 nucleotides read TGTGCCAGCAGCCAACATACTAGCGGGAGAAATGAGCAGTTCTTC. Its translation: CASSQHTSGRNEQFF.

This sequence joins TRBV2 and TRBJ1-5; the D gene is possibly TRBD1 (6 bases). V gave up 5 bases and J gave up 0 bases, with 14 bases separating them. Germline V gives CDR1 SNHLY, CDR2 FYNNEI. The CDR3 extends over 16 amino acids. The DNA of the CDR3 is TGTGCCAGCAGTACCGGGACACCTCCTAGCAATCAGCCCCAGCATTTT. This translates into CASSTGTPPSNQPQHF.

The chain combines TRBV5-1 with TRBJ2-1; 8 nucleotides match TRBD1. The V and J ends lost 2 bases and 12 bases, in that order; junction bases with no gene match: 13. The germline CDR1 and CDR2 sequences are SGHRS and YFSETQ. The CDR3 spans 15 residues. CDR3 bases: TGCGCCAGCAGCTTAGGACAGGGTCCCGCAAACTGGCAGTTCTTC. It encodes CASSLGQGPANWQFF.

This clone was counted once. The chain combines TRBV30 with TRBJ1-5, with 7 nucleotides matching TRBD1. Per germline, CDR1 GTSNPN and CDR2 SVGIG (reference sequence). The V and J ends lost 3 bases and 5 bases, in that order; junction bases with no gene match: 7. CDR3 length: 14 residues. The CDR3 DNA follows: TGTGCCTGGAGCTCGACAGGGTGGGATCAGCCCCAGCATTTT. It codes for CAWSSTGWDQPQHF.

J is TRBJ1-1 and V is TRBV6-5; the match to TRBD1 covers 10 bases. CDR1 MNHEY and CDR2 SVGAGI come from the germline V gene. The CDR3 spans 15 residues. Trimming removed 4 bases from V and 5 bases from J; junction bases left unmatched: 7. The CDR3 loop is CASSSGQGRWTEAFF. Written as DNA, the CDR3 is TGTGCCAGCAGTTCGGGACAGGGGAGATGGACTGAAGCTTTCTTT.

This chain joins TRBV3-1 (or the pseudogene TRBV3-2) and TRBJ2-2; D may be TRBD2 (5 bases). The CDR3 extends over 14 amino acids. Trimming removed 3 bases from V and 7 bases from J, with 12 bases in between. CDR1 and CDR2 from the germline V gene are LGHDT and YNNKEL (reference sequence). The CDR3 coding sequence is TGTGCCAGCAGCCAGCGTGGAGGTGGCGGGGAGCTGTTTTTT. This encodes CASSQRGGGGELFF.

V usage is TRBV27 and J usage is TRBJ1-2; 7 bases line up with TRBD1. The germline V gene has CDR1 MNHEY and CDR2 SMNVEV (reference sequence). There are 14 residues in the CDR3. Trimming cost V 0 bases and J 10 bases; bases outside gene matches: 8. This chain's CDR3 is CASSLSRQGVLYTF. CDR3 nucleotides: TGTGCCAGCAGTTTATCGCGGCAGGGGGTCCTCTACACCTTC.

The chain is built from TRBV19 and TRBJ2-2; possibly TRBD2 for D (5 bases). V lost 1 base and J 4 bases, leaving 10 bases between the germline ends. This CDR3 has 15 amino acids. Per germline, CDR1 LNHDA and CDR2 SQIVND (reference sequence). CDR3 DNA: TGTGCCAGTAGTATAGTTACTGGAGGCACCGGGGAGCTGTTTTTT. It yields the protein CASSIVTGGTGELFF. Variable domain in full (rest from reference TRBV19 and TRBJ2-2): DGGITQSPKYLFRKEGQNVTLSCEQNLNHDAMYWYRQDPGQGLRLIYYSQIVNDFQKGDIAEGYSVSREKKESFPLTVTSAQKNPTAFYLCASSIVTGGTGELFFGEGSRLTVL.

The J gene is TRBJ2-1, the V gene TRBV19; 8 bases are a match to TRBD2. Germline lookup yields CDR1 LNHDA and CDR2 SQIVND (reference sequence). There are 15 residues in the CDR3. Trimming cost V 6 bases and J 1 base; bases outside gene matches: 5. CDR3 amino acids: CASRTGTRSYNEQFF. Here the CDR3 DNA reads TGTGCCAGTAGGACCGGGACTAGGTCCTACAATGAGCAGTTCTTC.

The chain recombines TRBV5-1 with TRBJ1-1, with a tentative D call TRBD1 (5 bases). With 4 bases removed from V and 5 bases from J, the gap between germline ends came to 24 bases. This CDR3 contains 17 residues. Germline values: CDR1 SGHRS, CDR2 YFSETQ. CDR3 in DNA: TGCGCCAGCAGCGAGGGTTGGGGACTCCTTGGAGAGACTGAAGCTTTCTTT. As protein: CASSEGWGLLGETEAFF.

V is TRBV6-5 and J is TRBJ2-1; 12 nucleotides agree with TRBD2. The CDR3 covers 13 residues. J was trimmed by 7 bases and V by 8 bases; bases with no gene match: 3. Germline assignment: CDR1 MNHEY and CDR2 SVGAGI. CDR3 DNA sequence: TGTGCCAGCCCTAGCGGGAGGGCGAATGAGCAGTTCTTC. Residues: CASPSGRANEQFF.

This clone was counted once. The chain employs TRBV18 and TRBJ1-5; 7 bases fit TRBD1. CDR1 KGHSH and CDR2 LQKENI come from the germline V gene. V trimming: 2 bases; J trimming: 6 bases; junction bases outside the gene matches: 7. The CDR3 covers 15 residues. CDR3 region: CASSPGKGAGQPQHF. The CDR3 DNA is TGTGCCAGCTCACCAGGGAAGGGGGCGGGTCAGCCCCAGCATTTT.

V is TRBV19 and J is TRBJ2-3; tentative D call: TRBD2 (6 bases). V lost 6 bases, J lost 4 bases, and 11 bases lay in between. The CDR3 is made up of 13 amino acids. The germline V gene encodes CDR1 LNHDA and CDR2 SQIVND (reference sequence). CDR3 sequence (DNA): TGTGCCAGTAGCGGGAGAGTCGCAGATACGCAGTATTTT. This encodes CASSGRVADTQYF.

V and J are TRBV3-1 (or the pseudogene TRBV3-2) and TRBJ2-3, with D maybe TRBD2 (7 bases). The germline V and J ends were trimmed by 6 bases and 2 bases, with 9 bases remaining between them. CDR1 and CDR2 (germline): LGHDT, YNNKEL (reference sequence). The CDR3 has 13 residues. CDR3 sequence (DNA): TGTGCCAGCAGGGGGGGGGCCACAGATACGCAGTATTTT. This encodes CASRGGATDTQYF.

The chain's CDR3 is CASRLGLAGGYEQYF. The CDR3 region has the DNA TGTGCCAGCAGGCTCGGACTAGCGGGAGGGTACGAGCAGTACTTC. The V and J genes are TRBV28 and TRBJ2-7, with 15 bases aligning to TRBD2. The junction had 4 bases not matched to a gene; V was cut back by 6 bases and J by 4 bases. In germline, CDR1 is MDHEN, CDR2 SYDVKM. CDR3 length: 15 residues. The full variable domain, completed using reference TRBV28 and TRBJ2-7, is DVKVTQSSRYLVKRTGEKVFLECVQDMDHENMFWYRQDPGLGLRLIYFSYDVKMKEKGDIPEGYSVSREKKERFSLILESASTNQTSMYLCASRLGLAGGYEQYFGPGTRLTVT.

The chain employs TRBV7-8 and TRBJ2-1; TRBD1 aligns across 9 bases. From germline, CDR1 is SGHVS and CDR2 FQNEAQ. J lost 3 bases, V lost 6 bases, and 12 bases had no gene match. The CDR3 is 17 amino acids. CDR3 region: CASRSHRGTGHYNEQFF. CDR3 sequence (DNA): TGTGCCAGCAGATCGCACCGCGGGACAGGGCACTACAATGAGCAGTTCTTC.

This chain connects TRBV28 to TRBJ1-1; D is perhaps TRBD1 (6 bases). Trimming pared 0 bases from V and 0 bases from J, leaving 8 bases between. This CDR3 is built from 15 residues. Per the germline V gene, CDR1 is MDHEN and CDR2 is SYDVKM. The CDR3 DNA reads TGTGCCAGCAGTTTATGGAGGACAGTGAACACTGAAGCTTTCTTT. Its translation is CASSLWRTVNTEAFF.

CDR3 amino acids: CASSLDRVANIQYF. In DNA, the CDR3 is TGCGCCAGCAGCTTGGACAGGGTTGCAAACATTCAGTACTTC. The chain joins TRBV5-1 to TRBJ2-4; weak D call: TRBD1 (6 bases). With 0 bases removed from V and 6 bases from J, the gap between germline ends came to 10 bases. CDR1 and CDR2 from the germline V gene are SGHRS and YFSETQ. The CDR3 totals 14 residues.

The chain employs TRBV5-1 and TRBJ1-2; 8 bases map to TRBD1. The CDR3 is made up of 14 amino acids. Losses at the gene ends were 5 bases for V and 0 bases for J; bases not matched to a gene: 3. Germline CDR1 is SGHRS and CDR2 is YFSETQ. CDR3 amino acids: CASSSTGANYGYTF. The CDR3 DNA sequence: TGCGCCAGCAGTTCGACAGGGGCTAACTATGGCTACACCTTC.

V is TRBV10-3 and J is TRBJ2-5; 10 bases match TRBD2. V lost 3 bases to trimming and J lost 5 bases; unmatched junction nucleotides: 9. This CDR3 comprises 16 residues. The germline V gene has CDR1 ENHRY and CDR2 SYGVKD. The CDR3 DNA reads TGTGCCATCAGTGAACCCACTAGCGGGATAGGGGAGACCCAGTACTTC. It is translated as CAISEPTSGIGETQYF.

CDR3 in amino acids: CASSFTTGENYEQYF. CDR3 nucleotide sequence: TGTGCCAGCAGTTTTACGACAGGGGAAAACTACGAGCAGTACTTC. The rearrangement uses TRBV7-2 and TRBJ2-7, with 8 nucleotides matching TRBD1. CDR3 size: 15 residues. Trimming took 6 bases from V and 3 from J; bases not matched to a gene: 10. In germline, CDR1 is SGHTA, CDR2 FQGNSA.

The CDR3 protein is CASSSVPGTGVLGELFF. In nucleotides, the CDR3 is TGTGCCAGCAGCTCCGTCCCGGGGACTGGAGTACTGGGGGAGCTGTTTTTT. The chain recombines TRBV7-9 with TRBJ2-2, with D possibly TRBD2 on 6 matching bases. Germline values: CDR1 SEHNR, CDR2 FQNEAQ (reference sequence). Trimming took off 4 bases at V and 8 bases at J, with 23 bases between the two ends. The CDR3 is 17 residues long.